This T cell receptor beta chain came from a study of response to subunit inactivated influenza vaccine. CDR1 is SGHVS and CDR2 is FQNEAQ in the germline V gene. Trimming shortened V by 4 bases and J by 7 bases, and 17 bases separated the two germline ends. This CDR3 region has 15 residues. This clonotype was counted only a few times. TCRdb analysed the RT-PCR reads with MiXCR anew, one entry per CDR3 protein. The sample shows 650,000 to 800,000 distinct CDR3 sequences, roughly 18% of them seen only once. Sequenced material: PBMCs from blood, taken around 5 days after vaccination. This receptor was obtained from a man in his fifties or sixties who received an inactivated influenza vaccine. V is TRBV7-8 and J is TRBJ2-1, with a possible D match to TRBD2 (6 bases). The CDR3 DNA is TGTGCCAGCAGCTCCTTTGACGGGGGTAGTAATGAGCAGTTCTTC. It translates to CASSSFDGGSNEQFF.